The 30 T cell receptor beta chains reported below all come from one sample, sequenced in a study of T and B cells in COVID-19 patients. BIOMED2 TRB-A/B primer pools were used in multiplex TRB PCR. TCRdb called the multiplex PCR reads again in MiXCR, with one record for every CDR3 protein. Seen here are more than 15,000 distinct CDR3 sequences, just over 35% observed once, and the top ten hold more than 15%. TRB was amplified from about 260-540 ng of blood genomic DNA. Sequencing was done on a sample of blood. These receptors were obtained from a human donor with active COVID-19.

This chain joins TRBV15 and TRBJ2-7; 8 nucleotides align to TRBD1. The CDR3 runs 14 residues. Germline V gives CDR1 LNHNV, CDR2 YYDKDF (reference sequence). V gave up 3 bases and J gave up 9 bases; unmatched junction bases: 10. The CDR3 here is CATSSYRTGGWQYV. The DNA for the CDR3 is TGTGCCACCAGCAGTTACCGTACAGGGGGATGGCAGTACGTC.

The chain uses TRBV19 and TRBJ1-2; a weak D match, TRBD1 (6 bases). Germline CDR1 LNHDA, CDR2 SQIVND (reference sequence). This CDR3 comprises 14 residues. V lost 3 bases to trimming and J lost 5 bases, with 13 bases between them. The CDR3 protein is CASSIQTGAYGYTF. The CDR3 region has the DNA TGTGCCAGTAGTATTCAGACAGGAGCTTATGGCTACACCTTC.

This clonotype was detected only a few times. The chain employs TRBV19 and TRBJ1-2; 10 positions agree with TRBD1. Germline values: CDR1 LNHDA, CDR2 SQIVND (reference sequence). This CDR3 contains 16 residues. J gave up 7 bases and V 2 bases, and 10 bases lay outside the gene matches. Here the CDR3 reads CASSIIGTGDSAGYTF. The CDR3 DNA is TGTGCCAGTAGTATAATAGGGACAGGGGATTCAGCTGGCTACACCTTC.

V is TRBV20-1 and J is TRBJ2-5; 11 nucleotides agree with TRBD2. V dropped 4 bases and J dropped 1; count of bases not matched to a gene: 11. The germline V gene encodes CDR1 DFQATT and CDR2 SNEGSKA (reference sequence). This CDR3 comprises 17 residues. CDR3 coding DNA: TGCAGTGCTACGGGACTAGCGGACGGTCCTATCCAAGAGACCCAGTACTTC. It codes for CSATGLADGPIQETQYF.

The chain combines TRBV6-5 with TRBJ1-1; D is undetermined. Per the germline V gene, CDR1 is MNHEY and CDR2 is SVGAGI. This CDR3 spans 15 amino acids. Trimming stripped 6 bases from V and 2 bases from J, with 16 bases between. The CDR3, as DNA: TGTGCCAGCAGGTCCGGGCTAGGGCTCAACACTGAAGCTTTCTTT. Its translation: CASRSGLGLNTEAFF.

This clonotype was detected only a few times. The rearrangement uses TRBV10-3 and TRBJ2-3, with D tentatively TRBD2 (7 bases). Germline V CDR1 and CDR2: ENHRY, SYGVKD. V lost 5 bases to trimming and J lost 1 base, with 19 bases between them. The CDR3 has 17 residues. CDR3 DNA sequence: TGTGCCATCAGTCCCACTCGTGGGGGGGCCGGCACAGATACGCAGTATTTT. It codes for CAISPTRGGAGTDTQYF.

This chain links TRBV29-1 with TRBJ2-1, with TRBD1 identical over 8 bases. Germline V gene sequence: CDR1 SQVTM, CDR2 ANQGSEA. V lost 3 bases and J lost 8; bases outside the gene matches: 18. The CDR3 contains 17 residues. CDR3 coding DNA: TGCAGCGTTGAGCTCGGGGTAGGGACCGGGACAGGCGATGAGCAGTTCTTC. This codes for CSVELGVGTGTGDEQFF.

This clonotype was counted only a few times. The chain is built from TRBV5-1 and TRBJ2-2, with D tentatively TRBD1 (6 bases). The germline V gene has CDR1 SGHRS and CDR2 YFSETQ. The length of the CDR3 is 13 residues. V was pared by 4 bases and J by 5 bases, with 9 bases between. This CDR3 reads CASSPQGTGELFF. The CDR3 DNA follows: TGCGCCAGCAGCCCACAGGGAACCGGGGAGCTGTTTTTT.

The V and J genes are TRBV19 and TRBJ1-2; unclear D gene. CDR1 is LNHDA, CDR2 SQIVND, per germline (reference sequence). Between the trimmed V and J ends, which lost 0 bases and 4 bases, there was a span of 9 bases. The CDR3 loop spans 14 amino acids. This chain's CDR3 is CASSIEAGPYGYTF. The CDR3 coding sequence is TGTGCCAGTAGTATAGAGGCAGGCCCCTATGGCTACACCTTC.

This clonotype was recorded a few times. The J gene is TRBJ1-1, the V gene TRBV27, with D uncertain. CDR1 MNHEY and CDR2 SMNVEV come from the germline V gene (reference sequence). The CDR3 sequence is 13 residues long. The V and J ends lost 0 bases and 6 bases respectively, with 8 bases between them. Here the CDR3 reads CASSLSVESEAFF. The CDR3 DNA sequence: TGTGCCAGCAGTTTATCAGTTGAGTCTGAAGCTTTCTTT.

The V and J genes are TRBV6-5 and TRBJ2-7; TRBD2 might be the D (6 bases). Germline V lookup: CDR1 MNHEY, CDR2 SVGAGI. Trimming took 2 bases from V and 4 from J, leaving 9 bases between them. The CDR3 length is 13 residues. The CDR3, as DNA: TGTGCCAGCAGTTACGTCGGGACTTACGAGCAGTACGTC. Translation gives CASSYVGTYEQYV.

J is TRBJ1-5 and V is TRBV10-3; 8 bases line up with TRBD1. The CDR3 is 15 amino acids. Germline V gene sequence: CDR1 ENHRY, CDR2 SYGVKD. Germline trimming cut 4 bases from V and 4 bases from J; bases unmatched to any gene: 6. CDR3 nucleotides: TGTGCCATCAGTGGACAGGGGTTAGAAAATCAGCCCCAGCATTTT. It codes for CAISGQGLENQPQHF.

In its sample, this clonotype was seen once. This rearrangement joins TRBV7-6 to TRBJ2-3, with 7 bases fitting TRBD1. V dropped 5 bases and J dropped 2; count of bases not matched to a gene: 7. The CDR3 runs to 15 residues. Germline CDR1 SGHVS, CDR2 FNYEAQ. CDR3 nucleotides: TGTGCCAGCAGCCTACGACAGGGTGTCACAGATACGCAGTATTTT. It is translated as CASSLRQGVTDTQYF.

This clonotype showed up just once. The CDR3 protein is CASSPVISNYGYTF. CDR3 sequence (DNA): TGTGCCAGCAGTCCTGTGATATCTAACTATGGCTACACCTTC. The chain uses TRBV12-3 or TRBV12-4 and TRBJ1-2, with D unresolved. V shed 5 bases and J shed 0 bases, with 10 bases lying between them. The CDR3 length is 14 residues.

This clonotype was counted between two and nine times. This chain links TRBV6-5 with TRBJ2-3; D not resolved. V gave up 5 bases and J gave up 6 bases, with 12 bases separating them. CDR3 size: 13 residues. Germline lookup yields CDR1 MNHEY and CDR2 SVGAGI. The CDR3 sequence is CASSRTEADTQYF. The CDR3 DNA reads as TGTGCCAGCAGTCGCACAGAGGCGGATACGCAGTATTTT.

The chain combines TRBV11-1 with TRBJ2-3; 14 bases agree with TRBD2. From germline, CDR1 is SGHAT and CDR2 FQDESV (reference sequence). The CDR3 has 17 residues. V lost 3 bases, J lost 2 bases, and 4 bases stayed unmatched. CDR3: CASSFGLAGGFTDTQYF. CDR3 DNA sequence: TGTGCCAGCAGCTTCGGACTAGCGGGGGGCTTCACAGATACGCAGTATTTT.

V is TRBV18 and J is TRBJ2-7, with D possibly being TRBD1 or TRBD2 (5 bases each). V was pared by 2 bases and J by 11 bases, with 13 bases between. There are 12 residues in the CDR3. CDR1 and CDR2 from the germline V gene are KGHSH and LQKENI. The CDR3, as DNA: TGTGCCAGCTCACCAGGTGGGGCGGAGGAGTACTTC. Translation: CASSPGGAEEYF.

This clonotype turned up a few times. The chain joins TRBV20-1 to TRBJ2-1, with D perhaps TRBD1 or TRBD2 (5 bases each). Germline CDR1 is DFQATT and CDR2 is SNEGSKA (reference sequence). V was pared by 2 bases and J by 4 bases, with 15 bases between. The CDR3 runs to 15 residues. The CDR3 spells CSARSLLGAYNEQFF. The CDR3 coding sequence is TGCAGTGCTAGAAGCCTCCTCGGGGCTTACAATGAGCAGTTCTTC.

A few counts support this clonotype. Written as DNA, the CDR3 is TGTGCCAGCAGTTCTACTCCGGGACAGGGGGCGGCAGGCTACACCTTC. It specifies CASSSTPGQGAAGYTF. The chain combines TRBV6-2 or TRBV6-3 with TRBJ1-2, with TRBD1 matching over 12 bases. J lost 8 bases, V lost 4 bases, and 11 bases had no gene match. The germline gives CDR1 MNHEY, CDR2 SVGEGT. The CDR3 is 16 residues long.

Ten or more counts support this clonotype. The chain couples TRBV27 to TRBJ2-1, with 7 nucleotides matching TRBD1. Germline V gives CDR1 MNHEY, CDR2 SMNVEV (reference sequence). The V and J ends lost 7 bases and 2 bases, in that order; junction bases with no gene match: 11. The CDR3 spans 16 residues. The CDR3 region is CASKDRWTTPYNEQFF. The CDR3 nucleotides read TGTGCCAGCAAGGACAGGTGGACCACCCCCTACAATGAGCAGTTCTTC.

As to this clonotype: Possible read error: a much larger clone is one base away. This CDR3 fails to terminate in the conserved phenylalanine or tryptophan, so it likely reflects a read error. The genes are TRBV13 and TRBJ2-3; D ambiguous. The CDR3 spans 12 residues. V lost 4 bases and J 6 bases, leaving 8 bases between the germline ends. Germline CDR1 is PRHDT and CDR2 is FYEKMQ (reference sequence). The CDR3 sequence is CASSSNRDTQYL. Written as DNA, the CDR3 is TGTGCCAGCAGCTCAAACCGGGATACGCAGTATTTA.

By its share, this clonotype is medium-sized. V and J are TRBV29-1 and TRBJ2-7, with 13 bases identical to TRBD2. The CDR3 extends over 17 amino acids. Germline loops: CDR1 SQVTM, CDR2 ANQGSEA. V lost 7 bases, J lost 3 bases, and 15 bases stayed unmatched. Written as DNA, the CDR3 is TGCAGCGCCTTCGTACCTCTACTAGCGGGGGGGCTCTACGAGCAGTACTTC. Translating gives CSAFVPLLAGGLYEQYF.

In this sample, this clonotype is medium-sized. The chain links TRBV29-1 to TRBJ1-1, with TRBD1 matching 8 bases. V shed 5 bases, J shed 4 bases, and the junction held 0 bases outside the gene matches. This CDR3 comprises 11 residues. Germline values: CDR1 SQVTM, CDR2 ANQGSEA. The CDR3 DNA follows: TGCAGCGTTACAGGGGGCACTGAAGCTTTCTTT. Amino acid sequence: CSVTGGTEAFF. The full variable domain, in which reference TRBV29-1 and TRBJ1-1 provide the parts outside the CDR3, is SAVISQKPSRDICQRGTSLTIQCQVDSQVTMMFWYRQQPGQSLTLIATANQGSEATYESGFVIDKFPISRPNLTFSTLTVSNMSPEDSSIYLCSVTGGTEAFFGQGTRLTVV.

There are a few counts of this clonotype. The gene calls are TRBV4-2 and TRBJ2-3, with D unclear. The V end was cut by 0 bases, the J end by 4 bases, with 8 bases between. The CDR3 runs to 14 residues. CDR1 LGHNA and CDR2 YNFKEQ come from the germline V gene. The CDR3 coding sequence is TGTGCCAGCAGCCAAGACGGGTCCGCAGATACGCAGTATTTT. Translating gives CASSQDGSADTQYF.

The genes are TRBV6-4 and TRBJ2-5, with 7 bases lining up with TRBD2. The V gene's germline CDR1 is MRHNA and CDR2 SNTAGT. The junction had 12 bases not matched to a gene; V was cut back by 8 bases and J by 9 bases. The CDR3 is made up of 13 amino acids. The CDR3 sequence is CASCQEAGRPQYF. The CDR3 bases are TGTGCCAGCTGTCAAGAAGCGGGGAGGCCCCAGTACTTC.

This clonotype is categorized as medium-sized. V is TRBV19 and J is TRBJ2-3, with 8 bases that match TRBD1. This CDR3 is built from 14 residues. Per germline, CDR1 LNHDA and CDR2 SQIVND (reference sequence). With 6 bases clipped from V and 2 bases from J, the junction kept 4 bases outside the gene matches. CDR3 loop: CASSRQGTTDTQYF. Written as DNA, the CDR3 is TGTGCCAGTAGCAGACAGGGGACCACAGATACGCAGTATTTT.

The V and J genes are TRBV29-1 and TRBJ2-2; D gene uncertain. Germline CDR1 and CDR2: SQVTM and ANQGSEA. The CDR3 sequence is 12 residues long. Trimming shortened V by 5 bases and J by 3 bases, and 7 bases separated the two germline ends. The CDR3 coding sequence is TGCAGCGTTAGCCGGGACACCGGGGAGCTGTTTTTT. It translates to CSVSRDTGELFF.

This chain links TRBV19 with TRBJ1-5, with D possibly TRBD1 on 6 matching bases. V was pared by 2 bases and J by 5 bases, with 22 bases between. CDR3 length: 18 residues. Germline assignment: CDR1 LNHDA and CDR2 SQIVND (reference sequence). DNA of the CDR3: TGTGCCAGTAGTATAATAAGGGATGTTCGGGGGCGTGATCAGCCCCAGCATTTT. Translated: CASSIIRDVRGRDQPQHF. The full variable domain, rest sourced from reference TRBV19 and TRBJ1-5, is DGGITQSPKYLFRKEGQNVTLSCEQNLNHDAMYWYRQDPGQGLRLIYYSQIVNDFQKGDIAEGYSVSREKKESFPLTVTSAQKNPTAFYLCASSIIRDVRGRDQPQHFGDGTRLSIL.

The rearrangement joins TRBV6-5 to TRBJ1-4; D is unresolved. This CDR3 has 15 residues. CDR1 is MNHEY and CDR2 is SVGAGI in the germline V gene. V was trimmed by 0 bases and J by 3 bases, leaving 8 bases between them. In DNA, the CDR3 is TGTGCCAGCAGTTACTCTGGGGTTTCTAATGAAAAACTGTTTTTT. Its translation is CASSYSGVSNEKLFF.

V and J are TRBV12-3 or TRBV12-4 and TRBJ1-1, with TRBD1 as a possible D gene (5 bases). This CDR3 region has 13 residues. V lost 4 bases, J lost 1 base, and 7 bases lay in between. The CDR3 protein is CASSWRGNTEAFF. CDR3 bases: TGTGCCAGCAGTTGGAGGGGGAACACTGAAGCTTTCTTT.